A single sample is the source of the 25 T cell receptor beta chains below, sequenced in a study of shared clonotypes between healthy human individuals. Measured with immunoSEQ multiplex PCR; TCRdb has only the in-frame clones, and not every one. The sample lists about 2.4 million clones, roughly 93% occurring once. Sequenced sample: naive CD4+ T cells from PBMCs. Regarding subset: CD45RA+ positively selected. The receptors stem from a young man in good health. Some clones in this sample may be carry-over from other donors' samples.

The chain joins TRBV4-3 to TRBJ1-5; D is ambiguous. CDR1 LGHNA and CDR2 YSLEER come from the germline V gene. V lost 0 bases to trimming and J lost 1 base, with 7 bases between them. This CDR3 has 15 residues. CDR3 residues: CASSQDMHSNQPQHF. The CDR3 bases are TGCGCCAGCAGCCAAGATATGCACAGCAATCAGCCCCAGCATTTT.

The chain is built from TRBV4-3 and TRBJ2-7, with 7 positions matching TRBD2. The CDR3 totals 16 residues. Per germline, CDR1 LGHNA and CDR2 YSLEER. Trimming took 0 bases from V and 6 from J; bases not matched to a gene: 11. The CDR3 region has the DNA TGCGCCAGCAGCCAAGAGGGGAGGCGGGAGCTGGTCGAGCAGTACTTC. It codes for CASSQEGRRELVEQYF.

The rearrangement joins TRBV14 to TRBJ2-7; maybe TRBD2 (6 bases). This CDR3 spans 14 amino acids. CDR1 and CDR2 from the germline V gene are SGHDN and FVKESK. Deletions cut 3 bases from V and 5 bases from J, with 14 bases between. CDR3 residues: CASSHRSRRDEQYF. The CDR3 nucleotides are TGTGCCAGCAGCCACCGTAGCCGGAGGGACGAGCAGTACTTC.

The chain uses TRBV2 and TRBJ2-7; 12 bases map to TRBD2. The CDR3 consists of 14 residues. Losses at the gene ends were 6 bases for V and 3 bases for J; bases not matched to a gene: 3. CDR1 and CDR2 (germline): SNHLY, FYNNEI. The CDR3 sequence: CASRQTSGSYEQYF. The CDR3, as DNA: TGTGCCAGCAGACAGACTAGCGGGAGCTACGAGCAGTACTTC.

The gene calls are TRBV29-1 and TRBJ2-1; either TRBD1 or TRBD2 may supply D (5 bases each). Trimming shortened V by 3 bases and J by 2 bases, and 8 bases separated the two germline ends. CDR1 is SQVTM, CDR2 ANQGSEA, per germline. This CDR3 region has 13 residues. The CDR3 region has the DNA TGCAGCGTTGAGGGGACCCCCTACAATGAGCAGTTCTTC. This sequence encodes CSVEGTPYNEQFF.

This chain connects TRBV14 to TRBJ2-7; tentative D call: TRBD1 (6 bases). V lost 0 bases and J lost 1, with 10 bases in between. This CDR3 has 15 residues. The germline V gene encodes CDR1 SGHDN and CDR2 FVKESK. Here the CDR3 reads CASSQDRDKSYEQYF. CDR3 DNA: TGTGCCAGCAGCCAAGACCGGGACAAATCCTACGAGCAGTACTTC.

The rearrangement joins TRBV7-3 to TRBJ2-7; 9 bases are shared with TRBD1. Per the germline V gene, CDR1 is SGHTA and CDR2 is FQGTGA. The ends lost 7 bases at V and 3 bases at J; junction bases unmatched: 4. CDR3 length equals 13 residues. The chain's CDR3 is CASTGTGYYEQYF. CDR3 coding DNA: TGTGCCAGCACCGGGACAGGGTACTACGAGCAGTACTTC.

The chain employs TRBV7-2 and TRBJ2-7; 10 bases are shared with TRBD2. From germline, CDR1 is SGHTA and CDR2 FQGNSA. This CDR3 region has 14 residues. Trimming cost V 6 bases and J 4 bases; bases outside gene matches: 6. The CDR3 protein is CASRKAGGRYEQYF. DNA of the CDR3: TGTGCCAGCAGGAAAGCGGGAGGGAGATACGAGCAGTACTTC.

To note about this clone: This CDR3 is also generated by other DNA sequences in the sample. V usage is TRBV6-6 and J usage is TRBJ1-5, with D possibly TRBD1 on 6 matching bases. Germline V gene lookup returns CDR1 MNHNY and CDR2 SVGAGI (reference sequence). The CDR3 has 15 residues. V was cut by 2 bases and J by 0 bases, with 8 bases left in between. CDR3 in amino acids: CASSYGGASNQPQHF. The DNA of the CDR3 is TGTGCCAGCAGTTACGGGGGGGCTAGCAATCAGCCCCAGCATTTT.

V gene TRBV7-3 combines with J gene TRBJ2-2, with D hard to call. Germline V gene sequence: CDR1 SGHTA, CDR2 FQGTGA. This CDR3 comprises 15 residues. Trimming removed 1 base at V and 1 base at J, with 7 bases between. CDR3: CASSLRALNTGELFF. In DNA form, the CDR3 reads TGTGCCAGCAGCTTAAGGGCCCTGAACACCGGGGAGCTGTTTTTT.

The chain uses TRBV7-9 and TRBJ1-2; tentatively, D is TRBD1 (5 bases). Trimming cost V 1 base and J 2 bases, with 11 bases left between them. This CDR3 has 15 amino acids. Germline V lookup: CDR1 SEHNR, CDR2 FQNEAQ (reference sequence). The CDR3 nucleotides are TGTGCCAGCAGCTTAGATCTGTACAGGAACTATGGCTACACCTTC. Residues: CASSLDLYRNYGYTF.

The chain is built from TRBV19 and TRBJ1-1; 8 positions match TRBD1. The CDR3 contains 13 residues. Germline V lookup: CDR1 LNHDA, CDR2 SQIVND (reference sequence). Trimming removed 11 bases from V and 2 bases from J; junction bases left unmatched: 7. CDR3 in DNA: TGTGCCTCTTCGGGACAGGTTAACACTGAAGCTTTCTTT. It specifies CASSGQVNTEAFF.

This chain joins TRBV19 and TRBJ2-5; D may correspond to TRBD1 or TRBD2 (5 bases each). Germline CDR1 LNHDA, CDR2 SQIVND (reference sequence). This CDR3 is built from 16 residues. V was cut by 7 bases and J by 3 bases, with 21 bases left in between. The CDR3 here is CASTGIGTADEETQYF. The DNA for the CDR3 is TGTGCCAGTACTGGTATCGGGACGGCAGACGAAGAGACCCAGTACTTC.

The chain carries TRBV29-1 and TRBJ1-2, with 7 positions matching TRBD1. V lost 6 bases and J lost 7; bases outside the gene matches: 8. The CDR3 loop spans 12 amino acids. CDR1 is SQVTM and CDR2 is ANQGSEA in the germline V gene. CDR3 in amino acids: CSVADRARGYTF. Written as DNA, the CDR3 is TGCAGCGTCGCAGACAGGGCGCGTGGCTACACCTTC.

This clone was counted between two and nine times. The chain couples TRBV10-3 to TRBJ1-4, with D maybe TRBD1 (6 bases). The CDR3 totals 13 residues. The germline CDR1 and CDR2 sequences are ENHRY and SYGVKD. Deletions cut 11 bases from V and 2 bases from J, with 12 bases between. As DNA, the CDR3 is TGTGCCTCTACAGGGAGCACTAATGAAAAACTGTTTTTT. This translates into CASTGSTNEKLFF.

The chain uses TRBV6-5 and TRBJ2-7, with D perhaps given as TRBD1 or TRBD2 (5 bases each). V was pared by 6 bases and J by 2 bases, with 17 bases between. Germline CDR1 is MNHEY and CDR2 is SVGAGI. CDR3 length: 15 amino acids. The CDR3 region has the DNA TGTGCCAGCAGCCACCCCCGGGACGGAACCTACGAGCAGTACTTC. It encodes CASSHPRDGTYEQYF.

V usage is TRBV5-1 and J usage is TRBJ2-5; 8 positions match TRBD1. The CDR3 covers 15 residues. The germline V gene has CDR1 SGHRS and CDR2 YFSETQ. V gave up 4 bases and J gave up 1 base; unmatched junction bases: 6. The CDR3 DNA is TGCGCCAGCAGCACAGGGACAGGACTCCAAGAGACCCAGTACTTC. Translating gives CASSTGTGLQETQYF.

A note on this clone: This CDR3 is also generated by other DNA sequences in the sample. In DNA form, the CDR3 reads TGTGCCAGCAGTGAATTTAACGAGCAGTACTTC. This translates into CASSEFNEQYF. The chain joins TRBV25-1 to TRBJ2-7, with D unresolved. The CDR3 is 11 amino acids. The V gene lost 1 base and the J gene lost 5 bases, with 3 bases spanning the gap. Germline CDR1 MGHDK, CDR2 SYGVNS.

The chain has TRBV4-2 and TRBJ2-5; 7 bases are shared with TRBD1. The ends lost 4 bases at V and 5 bases at J; junction bases unmatched: 10. Germline assignment: CDR1 LGHNA and CDR2 YNFKEQ. The CDR3 runs to 15 residues. The CDR3 region is CASSPPQGIWETQYF. Here the CDR3 DNA reads TGTGCCAGCAGCCCCCCACAGGGGATTTGGGAGACCCAGTACTTC.

This clone was observed once. This sequence joins TRBV28 and TRBJ2-1; the D is unclear. From germline, CDR1 is MDHEN and CDR2 SYDVKM. Trimming stripped 1 base from V and 6 bases from J, with 7 bases between. CDR3 length: 13 residues. In nucleotides, the CDR3 is TGTGCCAGCAGTTTATATGGGGTCAATGAGCAGTTCTTC. Its translation is CASSLYGVNEQFF.

V is TRBV6-6 and J is TRBJ1-2; D remains ambiguous. Germline V gene sequence: CDR1 MNHNY, CDR2 SVGAGI (reference sequence). The V gene lost 2 bases and the J gene lost 3 bases, with 10 bases spanning the gap. CDR3 length: 14 amino acids. CDR3 nucleotide sequence: TGTGCCAGCAGTTACGGCCGGAACGACTATGGCTACACCTTC. Translation gives CASSYGRNDYGYTF.

Concerning this clone: Other nucleotide sequences from this sample produce the same CDR3. The chain couples TRBV9 to TRBJ2-3, with D unclear. The CDR3 consists of 13 residues. Trimming shortened V by 2 bases and J by 3 bases, and 7 bases separated the two germline ends. The germline CDR1 and CDR2 sequences are SGDLS and YYNGEE. CDR3 coding DNA: TGTGCCAGCAGCGTTGAAGGGACAGATACGCAGTATTTT. Its protein product is CASSVEGTDTQYF.

The V call is TRBV4-2, the J call TRBJ2-7; D may be TRBD2 (6 bases). The germline V gene encodes CDR1 LGHNA and CDR2 YNFKEQ. This CDR3 is 15 amino acids long. Trimming left V 1 base short and J 2 bases short, with 12 bases between. Here the CDR3 reads CASSQASRETYEQYF. The DNA of the CDR3 is TGTGCCAGCAGCCAAGCCTCTCGGGAGACCTACGAGCAGTACTTC.

This clone occurred once. The V and J genes are TRBV28 and TRBJ1-2, with D possibly being TRBD1 (6 bases). Germline V CDR1 and CDR2: MDHEN, SYDVKM. The CDR3 length is 14 residues. The V gene lost 6 bases and the J gene lost 1 base, with 12 bases spanning the gap. CDR3 sequence (DNA): TGTGCCAGCAGAGGGGGGTACCTTAACTATGGCTACACCTTC. It translates to CASRGGYLNYGYTF.

V is TRBV5-1 and J is TRBJ2-1; 13 nucleotides agree with TRBD2. Germline V gene data show CDR1 as SGHRS and CDR2 as YFSETQ. V shed 6 bases, J shed 3 bases, and the junction held 9 bases outside the gene matches. The CDR3 covers 17 residues. In DNA form, the CDR3 reads TGCGCCAGCATCGCGGGGACTAGCGGGACGTTCTACAATGAGCAGTTCTTC. This sequence encodes CASIAGTSGTFYNEQFF.